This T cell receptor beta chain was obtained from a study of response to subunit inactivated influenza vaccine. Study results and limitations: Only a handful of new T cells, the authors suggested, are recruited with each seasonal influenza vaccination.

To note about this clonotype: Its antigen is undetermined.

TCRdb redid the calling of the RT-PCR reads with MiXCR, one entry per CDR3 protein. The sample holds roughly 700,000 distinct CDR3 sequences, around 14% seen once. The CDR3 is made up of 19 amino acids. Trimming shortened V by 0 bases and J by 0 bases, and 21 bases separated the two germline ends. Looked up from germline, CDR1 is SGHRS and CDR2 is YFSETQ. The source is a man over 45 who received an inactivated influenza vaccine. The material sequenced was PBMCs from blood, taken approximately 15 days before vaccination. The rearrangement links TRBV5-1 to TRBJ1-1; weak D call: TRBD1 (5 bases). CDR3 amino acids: CASSLGRDRINYLNTEAFF. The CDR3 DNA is TGCGCCAGCAGCTTGGGGCGTGACAGAATAAATTATTTGAACACTGAAGCTTTCTTT.